Listed below are T cell receptor beta chains from one sample, sequenced in a study of follicular helper T cells after annual influenza vaccination. Method: immunoSEQ multiplex PCR; TCRdb's copy keeps in-frame clones and lacks some. The table has about 7,800 clones, around four fifths seen once. The sequences come from CXCR5+ CD38- circulating T follicular helper cells from blood, collected 7 days after influenza vaccination. Source of these receptors: an adult who received the influenza vaccine. Both conserved end residues are part of each CDR3. The D gene is left open where the match is weak. Expanded clones get a size class; other rows say once, few or many, or leave the size out.

d_call: .
clone_size: .
j_call: TRBJ1-2
cdr3_length: 16
v_call: TRBV15
cdr3_aa: CATSRPGTPSLYGYTF
cdr3_nt: TGTGCCACCAGCCGCCCCGGGACTCCTTCACTCTATGGCTACACCTTC

d_call: .
clone_size: .
j_call: TRBJ2-1
cdr3_length: 14
v_call: TRBV28
cdr3_aa: CASSRVVPYNEQFF
cdr3_nt: TGTGCCAGCAGTAGGGTAGTACCCTACAATGAGCAGTTCTTC

d_call: TRBD1
clone_size: .
j_call: TRBJ1-3
cdr3_length: 13
v_call: TRBV6-5
cdr3_aa: CASSLDRGDTIYF
cdr3_nt: TGTGCCAGCAGTCTGGACAGGGGAGACACCATATATTTT

d_call: .
clone_size: .
j_call: TRBJ1-2
cdr3_length: 11
v_call: TRBV20-1
cdr3_aa: CSARRGGGYTF
cdr3_nt: TGCAGTGCCCGCAGGGGAGGTGGCTACACCTTC

d_call: .
clone_size: .
j_call: TRBJ1-2
cdr3_length: 15
v_call: TRBV4-2
cdr3_aa: CASSPELHLADGYTF
cdr3_nt: TGTGCCAGCAGCCCCGAATTACATCTTGCGGATGGCTACACCTTC

d_call: TRBD2
clone_size: .
j_call: TRBJ2-1
cdr3_length: 15
v_call: TRBV27
cdr3_aa: CASSISGGAHNEQFF
cdr3_nt: TGTGCCAGCAGTATTAGCGGGGGGGCCCACAATGAGCAGTTCTTC

d_call: .
clone_size: .
j_call: TRBJ1-1
cdr3_length: 14
v_call: TRBV6-5
cdr3_aa: CASRGTPQAAEAFF
cdr3_nt: TGTGCCAGCAGAGGGACGCCCCAAGCGGCTGAAGCTTTCTTT

d_call: .
clone_size: .
j_call: TRBJ2-1
cdr3_length: 16
v_call: TRBV6-5
cdr3_aa: CASSYPPVAGRREQFF
cdr3_nt: TGTGCCAGCAGTTACCCTCCCGTCGCAGGGCGCCGAGAGCAGTTCTTC

d_call: .
clone_size: .
j_call: TRBJ1-2
cdr3_length: 13
v_call: TRBV9
cdr3_aa: CASSENRRYGYTF
cdr3_nt: TGTGCCAGCAGCGAAAACAGACGCTATGGCTACACCTTC

d_call: .
clone_size: .
j_call: TRBJ2-5
cdr3_length: 13
v_call: TRBV2
cdr3_aa: CASSAERQETQYF
cdr3_nt: TGTGCCAGCAGTGCGGAGCGGCAAGAGACCCAGTACTTC

d_call: .
clone_size: .
j_call: TRBJ2-3
cdr3_length: 12
v_call: TRBV5-1
cdr3_aa: CASRTATDTQYF
cdr3_nt: TGCGCCAGCAGGACAGCCACAGATACGCAGTATTTT

d_call: TRBD2
clone_size: .
j_call: TRBJ2-3
cdr3_length: 16
v_call: TRBV11-2
cdr3_aa: CASSSAGTRTTDTQYF
cdr3_nt: TGTGCCAGCAGCTCGGCCGGGACTAGAACAACAGATACGCAGTATTTT

d_call: TRBD2
clone_size: .
j_call: TRBJ2-7
cdr3_length: 15
v_call: TRBV18
cdr3_aa: CASSPKTSGAYEQYF
cdr3_nt: TGTGCCAGCTCACCAAAGACTAGCGGGGCATACGAGCAGTACTTC

d_call: .
clone_size: .
j_call: TRBJ2-5
cdr3_length: 14
v_call: TRBV4-1
cdr3_aa: CASSLRTDQETQYF
cdr3_nt: TGCGCCAGCAGCCTACGAACGGATCAAGAGACCCAGTACTTC

d_call: .
clone_size: .
j_call: TRBJ2-5
cdr3_length: 12
v_call: TRBV7-2
cdr3_aa: CASSLAGETQYF
cdr3_nt: TGTGCCAGCAGCTTAGCGGGAGAGACCCAGTACTTC

d_call: TRBD2
clone_size: .
j_call: TRBJ2-5
cdr3_length: 13
v_call: TRBV5-6
cdr3_aa: CATRALAGETQYF
cdr3_nt: TGTGCCACCCGAGCCCTAGCGGGGGAGACCCAGTACTTC

d_call: TRBD1
clone_size: .
j_call: TRBJ1-2
cdr3_length: 17
v_call: TRBV5-1
cdr3_aa: CASSFGRTGGLDYGYTF
cdr3_nt: TGCGCCAGCAGCTTTGGACGGACAGGGGGGTTAGACTATGGCTACACCTTC

d_call: .
clone_size: .
j_call: TRBJ1-5
cdr3_length: 14
v_call: TRBV23-1
cdr3_aa: CASSCGSSNQPQHF
cdr3_nt: TGCGCCAGCAGTTGCGGGTCTAGCAATCAGCCCCAGCATTTT

d_call: TRBD2
clone_size: once
j_call: TRBJ2-2
cdr3_length: 17
v_call: TRBV9
cdr3_aa: CASSGKSGGAGKGELFF
cdr3_nt: TGTGCCAGCAGCGGGAAGAGCGGGGGGGCCGGTAAAGGGGAGCTGTTTTTT

d_call: .
clone_size: .
j_call: TRBJ1-2
cdr3_length: 15
v_call: TRBV28
cdr3_aa: CASSPQIQGGYGYTF
cdr3_nt: TGTGCCAGCAGTCCCCAAATACAGGGTGGCTATGGCTACACCTTC

d_call: TRBD1
clone_size: few
j_call: TRBJ1-2
cdr3_length: 14
v_call: TRBV10-2
cdr3_aa: CASSRGQEGYGYTF
cdr3_nt: TGCGCCAGCAGCCGGGGACAGGAGGGGTATGGCTACACCTTC

d_call: .
clone_size: .
j_call: TRBJ2-5
cdr3_length: 12
v_call: TRBV29-1
cdr3_aa: CSVDRGAETQYF
cdr3_nt: TGCAGCGTTGACAGGGGCGCGGAGACCCAGTACTTC

d_call: TRBD1
clone_size: .
j_call: TRBJ1-1
cdr3_length: 14
v_call: TRBV7-9
cdr3_aa: CASSLGTANTEAFF
cdr3_nt: TGTGCCAGCAGTCTAGGGACAGCGAACACTGAAGCTTTCTTT

d_call: .
clone_size: .
j_call: TRBJ1-5
cdr3_length: 15
v_call: TRBV9
cdr3_aa: CASSPREGGSAPQHF
cdr3_nt: TGTGCCAGCAGCCCAAGAGAGGGGGGATCGGCCCCCCAGCATTTT

d_call: TRBD1
clone_size: .
j_call: TRBJ1-6
cdr3_length: 14
v_call: TRBV11-2
cdr3_aa: CASSTGTGGSPLHF
cdr3_nt: TGTGCCAGCAGCACCGGGACAGGAGGATCACCCCTCCACTTT

d_call: .
clone_size: .
j_call: TRBJ2-5
cdr3_length: 15
v_call: TRBV7-8
cdr3_aa: CASTQGGQKGETQYF
cdr3_nt: TGTGCCAGCACCCAGGGCGGCCAGAAGGGAGAGACCCAGTACTTC

d_call: .
clone_size: .
j_call: TRBJ1-2
cdr3_length: 15
v_call: TRBV28
cdr3_aa: CASSSSGRLDEGYTF
cdr3_nt: TGTGCCAGCAGTTCATCAGGGCGGTTAGATGAGGGCTACACCTTC